These 21 T cell receptor beta chains share one sample of origin, sequenced in a study of T cell repertoires in ileal Crohn's disease. Time point denoted: inflamed ileum from the surgical specimen. Libraries were prepared by immunoSEQ multiplex PCR; TCRdb keeps only in-frame clonotypes and omits some of them. The sample shows some 17,000 clones, about 75% of them seen only once. Sequencing input: ileal tissue. These receptors were collected from an adult with Crohn's disease.

V is TRBV18 and J is TRBJ2-7; 10 positions agree with TRBD2. This CDR3 contains 14 residues. With V trimmed by 3 bases and J by 5 bases, 4 bases remained unmatched. CDR1 is KGHSH, CDR2 LQKENI, per germline. The CDR3: CASSPLGTSDEQYF. CDR3 DNA sequence: TGTGCCAGCTCACCCCTCGGGACTAGCGACGAGCAGTACTTC.

The chain uses TRBV5-1 and TRBJ2-2; the match to TRBD2 covers 7 bases. The germline V gene has CDR1 SGHRS and CDR2 YFSETQ. The CDR3 consists of 16 residues. After removal of 1 base from V and 2 bases from J, the junction contained 5 bases not matched to a gene. The CDR3 reads CASSLMAGDNTGELFF. CDR3 nucleotides: TGCGCCAGCAGCTTGATGGCGGGGGACAACACCGGGGAGCTGTTTTTT.

This rearrangement joins TRBV7-2 to TRBJ1-2; perhaps TRBD1 as D (6 bases). Germline V lookup: CDR1 SGHTA, CDR2 FQGNSA. This CDR3 is built from 15 residues. V was shortened by 0 bases and J by 4 bases, with 12 bases between the two germline ends. Here the CDR3 reads CASSLAHTDSYGYTF. The CDR3 DNA follows: TGTGCCAGCAGCTTAGCGCATACGGACAGCTATGGCTACACCTTC.

The rearrangement uses TRBV28 and TRBJ1-5; TRBD1 matches at 9 bases. Germline lookup yields CDR1 MDHEN and CDR2 SYDVKM. Germline trimming cut 1 base from V and 7 bases from J; bases unmatched to any gene: 5. This CDR3 region has 15 residues. Here the CDR3 reads CASSLSGQGNQPQHF. CDR3 coding DNA: TGTGCCAGCAGTTTATCCGGACAGGGGAACCAGCCCCAGCATTTT.

The chain is built from TRBV5-1 and TRBJ2-7; a possible D gene is TRBD1 (6 bases). V was pared by 5 bases and J by 4 bases, with 16 bases between. Germline CDR1 is SGHRS and CDR2 is YFSETQ. The CDR3 length is 14 residues. The CDR3 DNA is TGCGCCAGCAGACCTACAGGGTTTCAATACGAGCAGTACTTC. Its protein product is CASRPTGFQYEQYF.

To note about this clone: At one end the junction does not follow the germline gene, possibly because of a read error. V and J are TRBV6-5 and TRBJ1-4; 8 nucleotides align to TRBD1. Germline lookup yields CDR1 MNHEY and CDR2 SVGAGI. The CDR3 sequence is 14 residues long. The CDR3 sequence is CASRRDRTFGGSVF. For the CDR3, the DNA is TGTGCCAGCAGGCGGGACAGGACGTTTGGGGGTAGTGTTTTT.

The J gene is TRBJ1-2, the V gene TRBV5-1; no reliable D call. This CDR3 spans 14 amino acids. V dropped 0 bases and J dropped 5 bases, with 11 bases sitting between them. Germline CDR1 reads SGHRS; CDR2 reads YFSETQ. CDR3 sequence: CASSLDLAAYGYTF. The CDR3 nucleotides are TGCGCCAGCAGCTTGGATTTGGCAGCTTATGGCTACACCTTC.

This sequence joins TRBV5-6 and TRBJ1-1; D ambiguous. Per germline, CDR1 SGHDT and CDR2 YYEEEE. The length of the CDR3 is 14 residues. Trimming took 1 base from V and 2 from J, leaving 9 bases between them. CDR3 protein: CASSLRISNTEAFF. DNA of the CDR3: TGTGCCAGCAGCTTGCGAATATCTAACACTGAAGCTTTCTTT.

The J gene is TRBJ2-5, the V gene TRBV6-5; D is possibly TRBD1 or TRBD2 (6 bases each). CDR1 MNHEY and CDR2 SVGAGI come from the germline V gene. The CDR3 extends over 14 amino acids. Trimming cost V 2 bases and J 4 bases, with 11 bases left between them. The CDR3 loop is CASSYRGQGETQYF. The CDR3 coding sequence is TGTGCCAGCAGTTACCGGGGGCAGGGAGAGACCCAGTACTTC.

V is TRBV11-2 and J is TRBJ1-6; D is possibly TRBD1 (5 bases). CDR1 and CDR2 from the germline V gene are SGHAT and FQNNGV. This CDR3 has 18 residues. Trimming removed 2 bases from V and 0 bases from J, with 14 bases in between. Here the CDR3 reads CASSLNPAGSSYNSPLHF. CDR3 bases: TGTGCCAGCAGCTTAAATCCGGCAGGGAGCTCCTATAATTCACCCCTCCACTTT.

This chain joins TRBV2 and TRBJ2-5, with D unresolved. V shed 2 bases and J shed 5 bases, with 12 bases lying between them. CDR3 length: 14 amino acids. Germline V gene data show CDR1 as SNHLY and CDR2 as FYNNEI. The CDR3 nucleotides are TGTGCCAGCAGTGAAACCCCACCGGGCGAGACCCAGTACTTC. Translation gives CASSETPPGETQYF.

The chain links TRBV7-9 to TRBJ1-4; weak D call: TRBD1 (5 bases). Germline V lookup: CDR1 SEHNR, CDR2 FQNEAQ (reference sequence). CDR3 length: 13 amino acids. Trimming shortened V by 0 bases and J by 12 bases, and 11 bases separated the two germline ends. The CDR3 is CASSLAGEDELFF. The DNA for the CDR3 is TGTGCCAGCAGCTTAGCGGGGGAGGATGAACTGTTTTTT.

The chain combines TRBV6-1 with TRBJ2-1; D might be TRBD1 (7 bases). V gave up 2 bases and J gave up 11 bases, with 16 bases separating them. This CDR3 has 14 residues. Per germline, CDR1 MNHNS and CDR2 SASEGT. CDR3 sequence: CASSEQGGAGKQFF. For the CDR3, the DNA is TGTGCCAGCAGTGAACAGGGGGGTGCGGGAAAGCAGTTCTTC.

V usage is TRBV7-2 and J usage is TRBJ1-4; possibly TRBD1 for D (5 bases). Trimming took 3 bases from V and 8 from J, leaving 16 bases between them. In germline, CDR1 is SGHTA, CDR2 FQGNSA. The CDR3 extends over 15 amino acids. For the CDR3, the DNA is TGTGCCAGCAGCTTGTCAGGGAACTCGGGGGAAAAACTGTTTTTT. Translation gives CASSLSGNSGEKLFF.

This rearrangement joins TRBV28 to TRBJ1-5; D is undetermined. CDR3 length: 15 residues. The V end was cut by 1 base, the J end by 5 bases, with 12 bases between. Germline CDR1 and CDR2: MDHEN and SYDVKM. As DNA, the CDR3 is TGTGCCAGCAGTTTATTGGGCCGGGAGGATCAGCCCCAGCATTTT. Protein: CASSLLGREDQPQHF.

Within the sample, this clone is medium-sized (0.01 to 0.1%). The chain combines TRBV10-1 with TRBJ2-7, with 8 bases identical to TRBD1. This CDR3 has 14 residues. Per the germline V gene, CDR1 is WNHNN and CDR2 is SYGVQD (reference sequence). The V and J ends lost 0 bases and 7 bases, in that order; junction bases with no gene match: 5. For the CDR3, the DNA is TGCGCCAGCAGTGAGTCGACCAGGGGGCGAGAGCAGTACTTC. Encoded protein: CASSESTRGREQYF.

CDR3 sequence reads: CASSPDLQILGYQAGRQETQYF. CDR3 DNA sequence: TGTGCCAGCTCACCAGACCTCCAGATTTTAGGGTATCAGGCCGGGAGGCAAGAGACCCAGTACTTC. This chain connects TRBV18 to TRBJ2-5, with 7 bases matching TRBD2. Germline V CDR1 and CDR2: KGHSH, LQKENI. Germline trimming cut 2 bases from V and 2 bases from J; bases unmatched to any gene: 26. This CDR3 is 22 amino acids long.

This chain joins TRBV6-5 and TRBJ2-2, with 12 positions matching TRBD2. The length of the CDR3 is 14 residues. Trimming removed 6 bases from V and 9 bases from J; junction bases left unmatched: 5. The germline V gene encodes CDR1 MNHEY and CDR2 SVGAGI. The CDR3 here is CASRTSGRSWELFF. The CDR3 DNA is TGTGCCAGCAGGACTAGCGGGAGATCGTGGGAGCTGTTTTTT.

This chain joins TRBV10-3 and TRBJ2-7; D ambiguous. Trimming cost V 2 bases and J 4 bases, with 12 bases left between them. The CDR3 loop spans 14 amino acids. Looked up from germline, CDR1 is ENHRY and CDR2 is SYGVKD. CDR3 bases: TGTGCCATCAGTGAGGCCCTAGGTGTTTACGAGCAGTACTTC. Amino acids: CAISEALGVYEQYF.

The chain recombines TRBV4-1 with TRBJ2-5, with 7 bases matching TRBD1. After removal of 4 bases from V and 2 bases from J, the junction contained 1 base not matched to a gene. The CDR3 covers 13 residues. Germline values: CDR1 MGHRA, CDR2 YSYEKL. The CDR3 sequence: CASSPGQQETQYF. CDR3 coding DNA: TGCGCCAGCAGCCCGGGACAGCAAGAGACCCAGTACTTC.

V usage is TRBV7-3 and J usage is TRBJ1-1; TRBD1 is a possible D gene (6 bases). Germline CDR1 and CDR2: SGHTA and FQGTGA. This CDR3 is 15 amino acids long. V lost 5 bases and J 4 bases, leaving 17 bases between the germline ends. CDR3 DNA: TGTGCCAGCAGCGACGCGCCAGGGGCCGGCACTGAAGCTTTCTTT. It translates to CASSDAPGAGTEAFF. Combining the CDR3 with reference TRBV7-3 and TRBJ1-1 gives the whole variable domain GAGVSQTPSNKVTEKGKYVELRCDPISGHTALYWYRQSLGQGPEFLIYFQGTGAADDSGLPNDRFFAVRPEGSVSTLKIQRTERGDSAVYLCASSDAPGAGTEAFFGQGTRLTVV.